The entry below describes one T cell receptor beta chain. The antigen is not known. The junction and the germline gene differ at one end; a read error may be behind it. This sample is drawn from a study of cytomegalovirus exposure and HLA in healthy donors. This CDR3 contains 15 residues. Germline CDR1 SGHTA, CDR2 FQGNSA. Whole-study findings and limits: Certain indistinguishable V segments, among them TRBV6-2 and TRBV6-3, were excluded.

With 60 Vbeta and 13 Jbeta primers, the PCR was carried out. Generated by immunoSEQ multiplex PCR, the TCRdb table keeps only in-frame clones and is missing some. The sample shows approximately 150,000 clones, approximately 79% of them seen only once. This TCR was recovered from a woman younger than 45 in good health and CMV-seronegative. Sequencing was done on a sample of PBMCs. The chain is built from TRBV7-2 and TRBJ2-7; 11 bases are shared with TRBD1. The CDR3 here is CASSFRTGGSHEQYF. CDR3 sequence (DNA): TGTGCCAGCAGCTTCCGGACAGGGGGCTCCCACGAGCAGTACTTC.